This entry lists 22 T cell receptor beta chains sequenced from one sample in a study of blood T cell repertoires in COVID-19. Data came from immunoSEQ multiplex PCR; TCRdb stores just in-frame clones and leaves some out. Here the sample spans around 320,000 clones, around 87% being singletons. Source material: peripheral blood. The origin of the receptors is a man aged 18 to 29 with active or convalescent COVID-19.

CDR3 DNA: TGTGCCAGCATCCAGTCCGGGTATATTAACACTGAAGCTTTCTTT. This translates into CASIQSGYINTEAFF. The chain uses TRBV13 and TRBJ1-1, with D hard to call. The V gene lost 7 bases and the J gene lost 2 bases, with 17 bases spanning the gap. Germline V CDR1 and CDR2: PRHDT, FYEKMQ (reference sequence). This CDR3 comprises 15 residues.

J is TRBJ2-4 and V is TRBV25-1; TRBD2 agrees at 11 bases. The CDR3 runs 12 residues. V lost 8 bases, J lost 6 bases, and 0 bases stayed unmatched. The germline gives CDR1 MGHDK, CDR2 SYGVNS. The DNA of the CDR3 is TGTGCCAGCGGGACTAGCGGAAACATTCAGTACTTC. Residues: CASGTSGNIQYF.

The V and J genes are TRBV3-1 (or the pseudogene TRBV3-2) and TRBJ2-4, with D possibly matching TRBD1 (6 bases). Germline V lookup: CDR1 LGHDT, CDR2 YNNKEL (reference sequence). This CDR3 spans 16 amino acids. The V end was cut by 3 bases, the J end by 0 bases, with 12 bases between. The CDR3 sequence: CASSHWDTQAKNIQYF. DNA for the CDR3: TGTGCCAGCAGCCACTGGGACACTCAAGCCAAAAACATTCAGTACTTC.

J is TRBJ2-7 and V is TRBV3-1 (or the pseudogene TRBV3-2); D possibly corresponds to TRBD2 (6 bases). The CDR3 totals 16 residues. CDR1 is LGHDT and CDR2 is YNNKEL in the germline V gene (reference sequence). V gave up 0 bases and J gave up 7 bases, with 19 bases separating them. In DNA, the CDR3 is TGTGCCAGCAGCCAAGATTTCAGCGGGCGGGCAGGAGAGCAGTACTTC. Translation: CASSQDFSGRAGEQYF.

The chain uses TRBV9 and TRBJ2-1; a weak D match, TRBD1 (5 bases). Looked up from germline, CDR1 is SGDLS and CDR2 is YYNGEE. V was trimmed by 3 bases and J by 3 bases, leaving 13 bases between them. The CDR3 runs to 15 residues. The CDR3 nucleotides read TGTGCCAGCAGCGCCAGCCCCGACAGCTACAATGAGCAGTTCTTC. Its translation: CASSASPDSYNEQFF. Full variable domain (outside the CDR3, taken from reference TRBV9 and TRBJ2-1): DSGVTQTPKHLITATGQRVTLRCSPRSGDLSVYWYQQSLDQGLQFLIQYYNGEERAKGNILERFSAQQFPDLHSELNLSSLELGDSALYFCASSASPDSYNEQFFGPGTRLTVL.

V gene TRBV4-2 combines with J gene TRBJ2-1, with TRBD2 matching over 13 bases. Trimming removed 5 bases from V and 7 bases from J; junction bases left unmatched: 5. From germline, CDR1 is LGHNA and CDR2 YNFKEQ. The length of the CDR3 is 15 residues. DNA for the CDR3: TGTGCCAGCAGCGAACTAGCGGGAGGGGCAAATGAGCAGTTCTTC. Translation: CASSELAGGANEQFF.

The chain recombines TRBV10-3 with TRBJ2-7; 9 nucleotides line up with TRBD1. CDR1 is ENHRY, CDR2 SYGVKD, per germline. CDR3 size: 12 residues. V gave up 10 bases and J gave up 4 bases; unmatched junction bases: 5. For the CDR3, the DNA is TGTGCCACCGCCGACAGGGGGTACGAGCAGTACTTC. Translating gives CATADRGYEQYF.

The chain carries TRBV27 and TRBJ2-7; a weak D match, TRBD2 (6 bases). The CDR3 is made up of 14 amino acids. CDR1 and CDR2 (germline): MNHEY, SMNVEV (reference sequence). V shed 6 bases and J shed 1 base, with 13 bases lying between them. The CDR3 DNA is TGTGCCAGCAGAGGAGGGACCACTTCCTACGAGCAGTACTTC. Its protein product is CASRGGTTSYEQYF.

The CDR3 sequence is CSADRVGYTF. In DNA, the CDR3 is TGCAGTGCTGACAGGGTTGGCTACACCTTC. The chain recombines TRBV20-1 with TRBJ1-2, with 7 bases that match TRBD1. The germline gives CDR1 DFQATT, CDR2 SNEGSKA (reference sequence). The V segment lost 5 bases and the J segment 7 bases; nucleotides outside the gene matches: 1. This CDR3 has 10 residues.

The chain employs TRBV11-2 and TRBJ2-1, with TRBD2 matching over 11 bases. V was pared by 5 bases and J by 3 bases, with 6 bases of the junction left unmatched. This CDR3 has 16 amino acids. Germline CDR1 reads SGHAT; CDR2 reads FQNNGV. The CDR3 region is CASSLLAGGRYNEQFF. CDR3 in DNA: TGTGCCAGCAGCCTGCTAGCGGGGGGTCGCTACAATGAGCAGTTCTTC.

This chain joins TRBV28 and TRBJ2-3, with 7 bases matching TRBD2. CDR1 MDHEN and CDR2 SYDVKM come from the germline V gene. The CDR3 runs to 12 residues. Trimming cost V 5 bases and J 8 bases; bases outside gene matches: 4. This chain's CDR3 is CASSLGGSTQYF. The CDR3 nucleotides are TGTGCCAGCAGTCTGGGAGGGAGTACGCAGTATTTT.

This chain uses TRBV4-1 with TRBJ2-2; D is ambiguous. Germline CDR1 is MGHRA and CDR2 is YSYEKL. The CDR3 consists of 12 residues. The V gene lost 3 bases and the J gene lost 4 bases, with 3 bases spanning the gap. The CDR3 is CASSHGTGELFF. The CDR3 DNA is TGCGCCAGCAGCCACGGCACCGGGGAGCTGTTTTTT.

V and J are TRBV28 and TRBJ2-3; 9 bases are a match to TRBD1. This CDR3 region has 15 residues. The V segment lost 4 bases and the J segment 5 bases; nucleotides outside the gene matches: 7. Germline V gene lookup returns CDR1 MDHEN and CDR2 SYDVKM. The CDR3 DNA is TGTGCCAGCAGTTCCCCGGGACAGGGAAGAGATACGCAGTATTTT. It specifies CASSSPGQGRDTQYF.

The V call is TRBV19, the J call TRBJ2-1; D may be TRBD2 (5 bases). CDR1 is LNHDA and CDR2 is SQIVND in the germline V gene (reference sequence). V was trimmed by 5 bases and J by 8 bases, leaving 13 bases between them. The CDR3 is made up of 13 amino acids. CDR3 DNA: TGTGCCAGTAGTCCCCAACGAGGGCATGAGCAGTTCTTC. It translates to CASSPQRGHEQFF.

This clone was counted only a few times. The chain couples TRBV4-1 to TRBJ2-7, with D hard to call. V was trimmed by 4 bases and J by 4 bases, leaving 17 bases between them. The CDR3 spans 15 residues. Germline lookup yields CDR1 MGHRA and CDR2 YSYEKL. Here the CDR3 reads CASSLPLRKRYEQYF. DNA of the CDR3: TGCGCCAGCAGCCTCCCCCTAAGGAAGCGTTACGAGCAGTACTTC.

CDR3 loop: CASSWDRGGNEQYF. The CDR3 DNA reads as TGTGCCAGCAGCTGGGACAGGGGAGGCAACGAGCAGTACTTC. This chain joins TRBV5-6 and TRBJ2-7; TRBD1 agrees at 10 bases. V shed 3 bases and J 5 bases; nucleotides not matched to a gene: 5. The CDR3 sequence is 14 residues long. Germline loops: CDR1 SGHDT, CDR2 YYEEEE. The whole variable domain, filled in from reference TRBV5-6 and TRBJ2-7, reads DAGVTQSPTHLIKTRGQQVTLRCSPKSGHDTVSWYQQALGQGPQFIFQYYEEEERQRGNFPDRFSGHQFPNYSSELNVNALLLGDSALYLCASSWDRGGNEQYFGPGTRLTVT.

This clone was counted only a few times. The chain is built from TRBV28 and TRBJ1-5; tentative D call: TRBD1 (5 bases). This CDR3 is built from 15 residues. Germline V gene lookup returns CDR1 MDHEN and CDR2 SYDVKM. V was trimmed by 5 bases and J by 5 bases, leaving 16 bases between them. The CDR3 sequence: CASSLRDSYDQPQHF. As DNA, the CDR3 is TGTGCCAGCAGTCTCAGGGACTCGTATGATCAGCCCCAGCATTTT.

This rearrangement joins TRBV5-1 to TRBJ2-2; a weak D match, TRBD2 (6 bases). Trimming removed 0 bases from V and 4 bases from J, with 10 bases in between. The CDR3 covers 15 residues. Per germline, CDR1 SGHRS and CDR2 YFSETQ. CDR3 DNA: TGCGCCAGCAGCTTGGACGGGAGTTTCACCGGGGAGCTGTTTTTT. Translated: CASSLDGSFTGELFF. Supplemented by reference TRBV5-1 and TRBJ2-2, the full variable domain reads KAGVTQTPRYLIKTRGQQVTLSCSPISGHRSVSWYQQTPGQGLQFLFEYFSETQRNKGNFPGRFSGRQFSNSRSEMNVSTLELGDSALYLCASSLDGSFTGELFFGEGSRLTVL.

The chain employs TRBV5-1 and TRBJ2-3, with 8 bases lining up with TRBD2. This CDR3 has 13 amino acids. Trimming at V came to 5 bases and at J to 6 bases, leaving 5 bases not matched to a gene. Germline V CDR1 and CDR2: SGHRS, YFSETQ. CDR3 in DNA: TGCGCCAGCAGAAAAGCGGGAGTGGATACGCAGTATTTT. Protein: CASRKAGVDTQYF. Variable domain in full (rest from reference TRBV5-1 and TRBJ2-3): KAGVTQTPRYLIKTRGQQVTLSCSPISGHRSVSWYQQTPGQGLQFLFEYFSETQRNKGNFPGRFSGRQFSNSRSEMNVSTLELGDSALYLCASRKAGVDTQYFGPGTRLTVL.

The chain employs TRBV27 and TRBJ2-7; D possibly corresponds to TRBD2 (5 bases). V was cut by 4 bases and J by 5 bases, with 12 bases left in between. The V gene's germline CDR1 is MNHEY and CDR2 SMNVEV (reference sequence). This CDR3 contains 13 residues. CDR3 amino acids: CASSSSTDHEQYF. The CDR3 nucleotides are TGTGCCAGCAGTTCTAGCACTGACCACGAGCAGTACTTC.

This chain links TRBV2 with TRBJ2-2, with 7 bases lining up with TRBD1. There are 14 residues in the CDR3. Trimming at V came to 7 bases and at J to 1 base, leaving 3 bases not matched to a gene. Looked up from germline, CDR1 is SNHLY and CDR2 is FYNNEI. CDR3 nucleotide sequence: TGTGCCAGCAAACGGGACAGGAACACCGGGGAGCTGTTTTTT. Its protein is CASKRDRNTGELFF.

Here the CDR3 reads CASSPASGGTYEQYF. For the CDR3, the DNA is TGTGCCAGCAGCCCAGCGAGCGGGGGAACCTACGAGCAGTACTTC. V is TRBV7-2 and J is TRBJ2-7; TRBD2 matches 8 bases. The length of the CDR3 is 15 residues. V lost 5 bases and J lost 2; bases outside the gene matches: 8. CDR1 and CDR2 (germline): SGHTA, FQGNSA.